Shown below are 29 T cell receptor beta chains from a single sample sequenced in a study of T cell responses to AZD1222 COVID-19 vaccine. Profiling relied on immunoSEQ multiplex PCR, and the TCRdb table lists in-frame clones only, not all of them. The sample comprises roughly 70,000 clones, around 90% of which are singletons, and around 5.1% rests with the top ten. Sequenced material: peripheral blood, taken 28 days after the second dose of the MenACWY control vaccine. The receptor set was obtained from an adult who received the MenACWY meningococcal vaccine as a control.

The V and J genes are TRBV7-3 and TRBJ2-3, with a weak D call TRBD2 (5 bases). Trimming cost V 4 bases and J 1 base, with 12 bases left between them. Germline loops: CDR1 SGHTA, CDR2 FQGTGA. The CDR3 sequence is 15 residues long. The DNA of the CDR3 is TGTGCCAGCAGCTCCCTGGGTAGCGGCACAGATACGCAGTATTTT. Protein sequence: CASSSLGSGTDTQYF.

This clone was found a few times. This chain links TRBV28 with TRBJ1-1; 12 bases agree with TRBD1. The CDR3 is 13 residues long. Trimming at V came to 8 bases and at J to 5 bases, leaving 3 bases not matched to a gene. From germline, CDR1 is MDHEN and CDR2 SYDVKM. This chain's CDR3 is CASRDRGRTEAFF. CDR3 bases: TGTGCCAGCCGGGACAGGGGGCGGACTGAAGCTTTCTTT.

V usage is TRBV10-3 and J usage is TRBJ1-1; TRBD1 might be the D (5 bases). CDR1 ENHRY and CDR2 SYGVKD come from the germline V gene. V lost 7 bases, J lost 4 bases, and 19 bases lay in between. The CDR3 is made up of 15 amino acids. CDR3 in amino acids: CAIMGSGAGGTEAFF. CDR3 nucleotide sequence: TGTGCCATCATGGGAAGCGGGGCCGGGGGCACTGAAGCTTTCTTT.

The chain carries TRBV5-1 and TRBJ1-1, with 8 bases fitting TRBD1. Germline CDR1 SGHRS, CDR2 YFSETQ. This CDR3 region has 15 residues. Germline trimming cut 0 bases from V and 6 bases from J; bases unmatched to any gene: 7. CDR3 residues: CASSLEDRVGSEAFF. Written as DNA, the CDR3 is TGCGCCAGCAGCTTGGAGGACAGGGTCGGGTCTGAAGCTTTCTTT.

This chain connects TRBV28 to TRBJ1-3; 8 bases map to TRBD1. The CDR3 loop spans 18 amino acids. Looked up from germline, CDR1 is MDHEN and CDR2 is SYDVKM. V dropped 5 bases and J dropped 1; count of bases not matched to a gene: 13. Here the CDR3 DNA reads TGTGCCAGCAGTCTTAGTGCGGGGGGACAGGTTTCTGGAAACACCATATATTTT. Protein product: CASSLSAGGQVSGNTIYF.

CDR3 loop: CASSLAAGNNEKLFF. The DNA for the CDR3 is TGCGCCAGCAGCTTGGCGGCAGGGAATAATGAAAAACTGTTTTTT. The rearrangement links TRBV5-1 to TRBJ1-4; maybe TRBD1 (5 bases). The CDR3 is made up of 15 amino acids. Trimming stripped 0 bases from V and 4 bases from J, with 10 bases between. Germline values: CDR1 SGHRS, CDR2 YFSETQ.

The gene calls are TRBV4-3 and TRBJ1-6; no reliable D call. In germline, CDR1 is LGHNA, CDR2 YSLEER. Deletions cut 3 bases from V and 8 bases from J, with 5 bases between. CDR3 length: 12 residues. CDR3 coding DNA: TGCGCCAGCAGCCATCAACATTCACCCCTCCACTTT. Translated: CASSHQHSPLHF.

V usage is TRBV2 and J usage is TRBJ2-5; tentatively, D is TRBD1 (6 bases). This CDR3 region has 14 residues. The germline V gene has CDR1 SNHLY and CDR2 FYNNEI. V lost 8 bases to trimming and J lost 0 bases, with 13 bases between them. The CDR3 spells CASGVDRNQETQYF. The CDR3 DNA reads TGTGCCAGCGGTGTGGACAGAAACCAAGAGACCCAGTACTTC. Full variable domain (outside the CDR3, taken from reference TRBV2 and TRBJ2-5): EPEVTQTPSHQVTQMGQEVILRCVPISNHLYFYWYRQILGQKVEFLVSFYNNEISEKSEIFDDQFSVERPDGSNFTLKIRSTKLEDSAMYFCASGVDRNQETQYFGPGTRLLVL.

The chain links TRBV24-1 to TRBJ1-5, with 9 nucleotides matching TRBD1. The CDR3 extends over 12 amino acids. Germline V gene data show CDR1 as KGHDR and CDR2 as SFDVKD. Germline trimming cut 9 bases from V and 7 bases from J; bases unmatched to any gene: 3. CDR3 nucleotides: TGTGCCACCGGGACAGGGCACCAGCCCCAGCATTTT. This encodes CATGTGHQPQHF.

V gene TRBV6-5 combines with J gene TRBJ1-5, with 8 bases fitting TRBD1. J lost 6 bases, V lost 5 bases, and 9 bases had no gene match. From germline, CDR1 is MNHEY and CDR2 SVGAGI. The CDR3 spans 15 residues. CDR3 amino acids: CASSPITGGTQPQHF. CDR3 nucleotide sequence: TGTGCCAGCAGTCCTATAACAGGGGGAACTCAGCCCCAGCATTTT.

The J gene is TRBJ2-2, the V gene TRBV7-2; D gene unclear. The germline V and J ends were trimmed by 3 bases and 5 bases, with 10 bases remaining between them. The CDR3 is 14 amino acids. Germline V gene data show CDR1 as SGHTA and CDR2 as FQGNSA. The CDR3 loop is CASSFSGGTGELFF. The CDR3 DNA sequence: TGTGCCAGCAGCTTCTCTGGTGGAACCGGGGAGCTGTTTTTT. Full variable domain (outside the CDR3, taken from reference TRBV7-2 and TRBJ2-2): GAGVSQSPSNKVTEKGKDVELRCDPISGHTALYWYRQSLGQGLEFLIYFQGNSAPDKSGLPSDRFSAERTGGSVSTLTIQRTQQEDSAVYLCASSFSGGTGELFFGEGSRLTVL.

This clone has more than one count but fewer than ten. This sequence joins TRBV19 and TRBJ2-3, with 14 positions matching TRBD2. Trimming removed 3 bases from V and 4 bases from J; junction bases left unmatched: 9. Germline loops: CDR1 LNHDA, CDR2 SQIVND (reference sequence). The CDR3 covers 18 residues. CDR3 in DNA: TGTGCCAGTAGTATCCCCCTTTCGACTAGCGGGAGGGCAGATACGCAGTATTTT. It is translated as CASSIPLSTSGRADTQYF. Full variable domain (rest looked up from reference TRBV19 and TRBJ2-3): DGGITQSPKYLFRKEGQNVTLSCEQNLNHDAMYWYRQDPGQGLRLIYYSQIVNDFQKGDIAEGYSVSREKKESFPLTVTSAQKNPTAFYLCASSIPLSTSGRADTQYFGPGTRLTVL.

The chain couples TRBV10-3 to TRBJ1-1; weak D call: TRBD1 (6 bases). The CDR3 is made up of 13 amino acids. In germline, CDR1 is ENHRY, CDR2 SYGVKD. Between the trimmed V and J ends, which lost 7 bases and 4 bases, there was a span of 13 bases. The chain's CDR3 is CAINRDKGTEAFF. As DNA, the CDR3 is TGTGCCATCAACCGGGACAAGGGCACTGAAGCTTTCTTT.

The rearrangement joins TRBV5-5 to TRBJ1-6; D not resolved. V shed 4 bases and J shed 5 bases, with 13 bases lying between them. The germline V gene encodes CDR1 SGHKS and CDR2 YYEKEE (reference sequence). This CDR3 has 15 amino acids. The CDR3 loop reads CASSTADANNSPLHF. The CDR3 DNA reads as TGTGCCAGCAGCACTGCTGACGCAAATAATTCACCCCTCCACTTT.

In DNA, the CDR3 is TGTGCCACCAGCAGAGGGCAGGGAAGTGTCGACGAGCAGTACTTC. Protein sequence: CATSRGQGSVDEQYF. The chain carries TRBV15 and TRBJ2-7, with a tentative D call TRBD1 (5 bases). The CDR3 contains 15 residues. From germline, CDR1 is LNHNV and CDR2 YYDKDF (reference sequence). V gave up 1 base and J gave up 5 bases, with 15 bases separating them.

In its sample, this clone was seen many times. This chain links TRBV6-5 with TRBJ1-6, with TRBD1 identical over 10 bases. The CDR3 is 15 residues long. The junction had 6 bases not matched to a gene; V was cut back by 3 bases and J by 10 bases. Germline loops: CDR1 MNHEY, CDR2 SVGAGI. Here the CDR3 DNA reads TGTGCCAGCAGTTATGCTTGGACAGGGGGATCACCCCTCCACTTT. As protein: CASSYAWTGGSPLHF.

The CDR3 sequence is CASSPALLLNTGELFF. The DNA of the CDR3 is TGTGCCAGCTCACCTGCCTTACTTTTAAACACCGGGGAGCTGTTTTTT. V usage is TRBV18 and J usage is TRBJ2-2; D is unresolved. The CDR3 sequence is 16 residues long. Germline lookup yields CDR1 KGHSH and CDR2 LQKENI. Trimming left V 3 bases short and J 2 bases short, with 13 bases between.

The J gene is TRBJ1-2, the V gene TRBV4-2; no firm D call. CDR1 is LGHNA and CDR2 is YNFKEQ in the germline V gene. This CDR3 comprises 12 residues. Trimming cost V 2 bases and J 8 bases, with 9 bases left between them. CDR3 bases: TGTGCCAGCAGCCAATGGGAGGTCGGCTACACCTTC. Translation gives CASSQWEVGYTF.

The V call is TRBV7-3, the J call TRBJ2-1; 8 bases map to TRBD2. The CDR3 consists of 15 residues. Per germline, CDR1 SGHTA and CDR2 FQGTGA. V was clipped by 6 bases and J by 0 bases; unmatched bases: 4. The CDR3 loop is CASRPGGASYNEQFF. DNA for the CDR3: TGTGCCAGCAGACCCGGGGGGGCCTCCTACAATGAGCAGTTCTTC.

The CDR3 region is CASSPGLSTDTQYF. The CDR3 DNA reads as TGCGCCAGCAGCCCGGGACTTTCCACAGATACGCAGTATTTT. The chain recombines TRBV5-1 with TRBJ2-3; D possibly corresponds to TRBD2 (6 bases). This CDR3 has 14 amino acids. The V end lost 4 bases, the J end lost 2 bases, and 11 bases lay between the germline ends. Germline V CDR1 and CDR2: SGHRS, YFSETQ.

The V call is TRBV19, the J call TRBJ2-2, with D tentatively TRBD1 or TRBD2 (5 bases each). The CDR3 totals 15 residues. Trimming took off 5 bases at V and 3 bases at J, with 13 bases between the two ends. The germline CDR1 and CDR2 sequences are LNHDA and SQIVND (reference sequence). The CDR3 DNA sequence: TGTGCCAGTAGTGAACCGGGACGGTACACCGGGGAGCTGTTTTTT. It codes for CASSEPGRYTGELFF.

V and J are TRBV2 and TRBJ2-2, with D perhaps TRBD2 (5 bases). Trimming left V 8 bases short and J 5 bases short, with 18 bases between. Germline V CDR1 and CDR2: SNHLY, FYNNEI. The CDR3 has 15 amino acids. The CDR3 DNA is TGTGCCAGCGGGAGAGGGCTAGATGGGACCGGGGAGCTGTTTTTT. Translating gives CASGRGLDGTGELFF.

V usage is TRBV5-6 and J usage is TRBJ1-5; D not resolved. CDR3 length: 12 residues. The V end lost 2 bases, the J end lost 4 bases, and 4 bases lay between the germline ends. Germline V gene sequence: CDR1 SGHDT, CDR2 YYEEEE. The CDR3 loop is CASSFGNQPQHF. The CDR3 DNA sequence: TGTGCCAGCAGCTTTGGGAATCAGCCCCAGCATTTT.

The gene calls are TRBV11-2 and TRBJ2-3; D possibly matches TRBD1 or TRBD2 (5 bases each). The CDR3 length is 14 residues. The V gene lost 5 bases and the J gene lost 3 bases, with 12 bases spanning the gap. Germline-derived CDR1 and CDR2 are SGHAT and FQNNGV. CDR3 DNA: TGTGCCAGCAGCCAGGGAGCGGCTACAGATACGCAGTATTTT. It translates to CASSQGAATDTQYF. The whole variable domain, filled in from reference TRBV11-2 and TRBJ2-3, reads EAGVAQSPRYKIIEKRQSVAFWCNPISGHATLYWYQQILGQGPKLLIQFQNNGVVDDSQLPKDRFSAERLKGVDSTLKIQPAKLEDSAVYLCASSQGAATDTQYFGPGTRLTVL.

CDR3 DNA: TGTGCCAGCAAATATTTCGGGGACAGTACCTACGAGCAGTACTTC. Translation: CASKYFGDSTYEQYF. The chain is built from TRBV6-5 and TRBJ2-7, with 7 bases matching TRBD1. The CDR3 is 15 amino acids. The trim removed 7 bases at V and 2 bases at J, leaving 11 bases unmatched. Per the germline V gene, CDR1 is MNHEY and CDR2 is SVGAGI.

V usage is TRBV7-2 and J usage is TRBJ1-2; the D is unclear. The V gene's germline CDR1 is SGHTA and CDR2 FQGNSA. The CDR3 is 15 amino acids. Deletions cut 5 bases from V and 1 base from J, with 14 bases between. CDR3 in amino acids: CASSGQERFNYGYTF. In DNA, the CDR3 is TGTGCCAGCAGCGGCCAGGAACGTTTTAACTATGGCTACACCTTC.

This clone was observed a single time. This chain uses TRBV19 with TRBJ1-4, with D tentatively TRBD1 (5 bases). Per germline, CDR1 LNHDA and CDR2 SQIVND (reference sequence). The CDR3 sequence is 14 residues long. V lost 6 bases and J lost 3, with 11 bases in between. For the CDR3, the DNA is TGTGCCAGTAGCTCTGGGGCCTCTAATGAAAAACTGTTTTTT. Protein product: CASSSGASNEKLFF.

A single count supports this clone. This rearrangement joins TRBV4-3 to TRBJ2-3; 9 bases map to TRBD2. Germline values: CDR1 LGHNA, CDR2 YSLEER. CDR3 size: 17 residues. Trimming removed 0 bases from V and 4 bases from J; junction bases left unmatched: 8. For the CDR3, the DNA is TGCGCCAGCAGCCAAGATTATAGCGGGAGTATCCCAGATACGCAGTATTTT. It codes for CASSQDYSGSIPDTQYF.

The genes are TRBV27 and TRBJ2-5; possibly TRBD1 for D (6 bases). Looked up from germline, CDR1 is MNHEY and CDR2 is SMNVEV (reference sequence). This CDR3 is 14 amino acids long. Trimming took 4 bases from V and 2 from J, leaving 11 bases between them. CDR3 amino acids: CASSSNQGQETQYF. The CDR3 region has the DNA TGTGCCAGCAGTTCCAATCAGGGGCAAGAGACCCAGTACTTC.